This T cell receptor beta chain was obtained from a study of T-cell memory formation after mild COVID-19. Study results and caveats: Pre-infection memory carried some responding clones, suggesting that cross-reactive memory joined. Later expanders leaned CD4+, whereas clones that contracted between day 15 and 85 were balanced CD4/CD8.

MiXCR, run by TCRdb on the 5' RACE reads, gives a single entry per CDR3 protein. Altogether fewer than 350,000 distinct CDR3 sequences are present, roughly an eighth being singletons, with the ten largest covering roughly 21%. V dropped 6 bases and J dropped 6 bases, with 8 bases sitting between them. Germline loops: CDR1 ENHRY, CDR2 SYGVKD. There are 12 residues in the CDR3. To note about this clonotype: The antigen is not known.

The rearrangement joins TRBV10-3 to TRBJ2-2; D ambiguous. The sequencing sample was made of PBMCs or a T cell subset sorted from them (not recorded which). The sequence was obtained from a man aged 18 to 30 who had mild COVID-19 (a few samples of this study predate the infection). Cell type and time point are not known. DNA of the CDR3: TGTGCCATCAGATTAGCCCCCGGGGAGCTGTTTTTT. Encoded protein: CAIRLAPGELFF.